This TCR beta chain was recorded in a study of shared clonotypes between healthy human individuals. Looking at the study overall: Each donor's CD8 memory used one plate, CD8 naive two, each CD4 subset three.

Method: immunoSEQ multiplex PCR; TCRdb's copy keeps in-frame clones and lacks some. The sample comprises around 550,000 clones, 90% to 96% of which are singletons, and 0.06% rests with the top ten. Whole-study results and caveats: Generation of non-shared clonotypes was less probable than generation of clonotypes shared by all four donors.

To note about this clone: Its antigen is not known.

The specimen sequenced was naive CD4+ T cells sorted from blood. Subset indicated: CD45RA+ positively selected. The sequence was collected from a woman aged 30 to 39 in good health.

Here the CDR3 DNA reads TGTGCCAGCAGTGATCCGTTGACGGAGCAGTTCTTC. Translated, it gives CASSDPLTEQFF. The chain combines TRBV25-1 with TRBJ2-1; D remains ambiguous. The germline gives CDR1 MGHDK, CDR2 SYGVNS. Trimming stripped 3 bases from V and 10 bases from J, with 10 bases between. The CDR3 runs 12 residues.